This TCR beta chain stems from a study of blood T cell repertoires in COVID-19. As for the study in general: Spain, Italy and the United States supplied samples that represented acute and convalescent COVID-19. The cDNA or gDNA used as material had been derived from T cells, B-cell-depleted T cells, or PBMCs.

Germline V gives CDR1 MNHEY, CDR2 SVGAGI. This CDR3 spans 16 amino acids. Trimming cost V 0 bases and J 5 bases; bases outside gene matches: 4. In the source study's methods: Using reference gene primer amplification, nucleated cell counts were estimated. Produced via immunoSEQ multiplex PCR; TCRdb's table is partial and in-frame only. V and J calls and clone size come straight from that table; D and trimming were deduced from the DNA. There are approximately 61,000 clones in the sample; 85% occur only once, and approximately 5% lies in the top ten. This TCR came from a man between 65 and 85 years old with acute or convalescent COVID-19. Sequenced input: peripheral blood. V and J are TRBV6-5 and TRBJ2-2; 9 nucleotides agree with TRBD1. The CDR3: CASSYSGTGSTGELFF. The CDR3 coding sequence is TGTGCCAGCAGTTACTCCGGGACAGGGTCAACCGGGGAGCTGTTTTTT.